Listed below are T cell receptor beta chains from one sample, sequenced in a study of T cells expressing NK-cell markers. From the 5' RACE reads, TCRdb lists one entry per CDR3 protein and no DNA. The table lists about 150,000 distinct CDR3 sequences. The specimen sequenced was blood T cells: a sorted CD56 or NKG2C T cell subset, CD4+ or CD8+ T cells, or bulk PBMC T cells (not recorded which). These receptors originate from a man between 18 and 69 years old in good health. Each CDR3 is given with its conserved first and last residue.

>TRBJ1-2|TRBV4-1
CASSPILGQGGSGSGYTF
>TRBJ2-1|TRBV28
CASSFSDRWGDEQFF
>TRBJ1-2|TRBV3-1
CASSLSDRVEGYTF
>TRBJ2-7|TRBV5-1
CASSPTLVTSGGAYEQYF
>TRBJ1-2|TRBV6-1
CASSAQTGGIDPLYGYTF
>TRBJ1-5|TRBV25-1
CASSEAGPLPQHF
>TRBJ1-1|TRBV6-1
CASSEYAGDLNTEAFF
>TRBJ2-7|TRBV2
CASRGTSGGLFYEQYF
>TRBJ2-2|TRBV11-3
CASSLGGSNTGELFF
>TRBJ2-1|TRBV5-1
CASSPLPRRQGAKGNEQFF
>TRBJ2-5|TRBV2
CASSNPSGGAVWETQYF
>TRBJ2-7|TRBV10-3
CATSGTLTGYEQYF
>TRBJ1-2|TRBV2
CASSENPRGREGGYTF
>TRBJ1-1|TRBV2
CASRKPMGDTEAFF
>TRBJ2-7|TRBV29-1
CSVEDGRNSYEQYF
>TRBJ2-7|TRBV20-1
CSARKTAGEGGHEQYF
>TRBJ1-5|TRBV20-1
CSARGDRYSNQPQHF
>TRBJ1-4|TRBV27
CASKGGEKLFF
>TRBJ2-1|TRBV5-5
CASSFRGNEQFF
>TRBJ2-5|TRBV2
CASSDVAGAETQYF
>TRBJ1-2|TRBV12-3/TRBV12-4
CASRSGQGYGYTF
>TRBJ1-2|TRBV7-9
CASSLGGASVPLYGYTF
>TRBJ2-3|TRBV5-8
CASSWTRDTQYF
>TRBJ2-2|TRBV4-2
CASSHASGGTGELFF
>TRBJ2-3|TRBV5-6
CASSPPEGTQYF
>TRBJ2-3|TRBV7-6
CASSARLAGEYTDTQYF
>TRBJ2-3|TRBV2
CASSELGGSTDTQYF
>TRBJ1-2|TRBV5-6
CASSPDTVANYGYTF
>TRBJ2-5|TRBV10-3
CASRQGVVETQYF
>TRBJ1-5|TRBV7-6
CASSFPSWPQHF
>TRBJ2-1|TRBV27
CASSFPGEGTNSYNEQFF
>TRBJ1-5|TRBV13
CASSLGQGGQPQHF
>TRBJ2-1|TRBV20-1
CSARETVNNEQFF
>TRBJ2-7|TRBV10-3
CAILKIRGNNEQYF
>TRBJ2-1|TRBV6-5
CASSYSYSGGESNEQFF